This T cell receptor beta chain is from a study of blood T cell repertoires in COVID-19. The overall study: Both acute and convalescent COVID-19 samples were obtained from the United States, Italy and Spain. The analysed material was cDNA or gDNA that came from T cells, B-cell-depleted T cells, or PBMCs.

The V end was cut by 0 bases, the J end by 11 bases, with 13 bases between. In germline, CDR1 is MNHNS, CDR2 SASEGT. This CDR3 comprises 13 residues. Per the original data handling: How many nucleated cells were present was estimated from reference gene primer amplification. Assay: immunoSEQ multiplex PCR; the TCRdb copy retains only in-frame clones and omits some. V, J and clone size derive from that table, while D and trimming were established from the DNA sequence. The sample holds roughly 110,000 clones, around 89% seen once. This clone was counted once. This chain uses TRBV6-1 with TRBJ1-1; maybe TRBD1 (6 bases). The receptor was isolated from a human donor with acute or convalescent COVID-19. The donor label of this sample is uncertain. Sequenced input: peripheral blood. The CDR3 protein is CASSEAGGLWAFF. CDR3 nucleotides: TGTGCCAGCAGTGAAGCCGGGGGGCTGTGGGCTTTCTTT.